These T cell receptor beta chains were read from a single sample in a study of shared clonotypes between healthy human individuals. Measured with immunoSEQ multiplex PCR; TCRdb has only the in-frame clones, and not every one. The sample consists of 550,000 to 700,000 clones, less than 80% of them appearing once. Sequencing input: memory CD4+ T cells sorted from blood. These receptors came from a woman between 25 and 40 years old in good health. The conserved cysteine and the conserved F or W are not part of the CDR3 here. For some rows the clone size is stated as once, few or many, or as a class when expanded; others skip it.

J,V,size,CDR3
TRBJ2-1,TRBV11-2,-,ASSPQGAGDYNEQF
TRBJ1-1,TRBV2,few,ASSDREAF
TRBJ2-3,TRBV19,-,ASSQKRDTQY
TRBJ2-7,TRBV6-5,once,ASSRDGYEQY
TRBJ2-2,TRBV10-1,few,ASREGTGELF
TRBJ2-7,TRBV28,few,ASTSRGVGPYEQY
TRBJ1-2,TRBV7-9,-,ASSHDYLSGNYGYT
TRBJ2-5,TRBV13,-,ASSKGQGETQY
TRBJ1-2,TRBV27,-,ASRGGDSRYYYGYT
TRBJ1-1,TRBV11-2,-,ASSLDGGNTEAF
TRBJ2-1,TRBV19,-,ASSMQILNEQF
TRBJ2-5,TRBV7-9,-,ASSLRWRREKETQY
TRBJ2-6,TRBV5-6,-,ASSLAGRGGSGANVLT